The clone carrying this T cell receptor (beta chain) was observed a handful of times. Its cognate antigen is unknown. The germline V gene has CDR1 SGHTA and CDR2 FQGNSA. With 0 bases removed from V and 4 bases from J, the gap between germline ends came to 18 bases. This CDR3 region has 17 residues. These data come from a study of CD8 T cells in ankylosing spondylitis. Study-wide points: Reportedly, disease-linked clones are significantly enriched in ankylosing spondylitis patients' matched synovial fluid. Clones linked to disease, bearing a CD8+ phenotype, were relatively rare in peripheral blood.

TCRdb used MiXCR to reprocess the 5' RACE reads, holding one entry per CDR3 protein. This table has around 280,000 distinct CDR3 sequences, 20% appearing once. This receptor was obtained from a male donor with ankylosing spondylitis or in good health (not recorded which). What was sequenced was blood, either unsorted or a sorted T cell fraction (not recorded which). The chain joins TRBV7-2 to TRBJ2-5, with a weak D call TRBD2 (6 bases). CDR3 sequence: CASSLALVTGAGETQYF. DNA of the CDR3: TGTGCCAGCAGCTTAGCGCTTGTAACGGGAGCGGGAGAGACCCAGTACTTC. The full variable domain, with the rest looked up from reference TRBV7-2 and TRBJ2-5, is GAGVSQSPSNKVTEKGKDVELRCDPISGHTALYWYRQSLGQGLEFLIYFQGNSAPDKSGLPSDRFSAERTGGSVSTLTIQRTQQEDSAVYLCASSLALVTGAGETQYFGPGTRLLVL.